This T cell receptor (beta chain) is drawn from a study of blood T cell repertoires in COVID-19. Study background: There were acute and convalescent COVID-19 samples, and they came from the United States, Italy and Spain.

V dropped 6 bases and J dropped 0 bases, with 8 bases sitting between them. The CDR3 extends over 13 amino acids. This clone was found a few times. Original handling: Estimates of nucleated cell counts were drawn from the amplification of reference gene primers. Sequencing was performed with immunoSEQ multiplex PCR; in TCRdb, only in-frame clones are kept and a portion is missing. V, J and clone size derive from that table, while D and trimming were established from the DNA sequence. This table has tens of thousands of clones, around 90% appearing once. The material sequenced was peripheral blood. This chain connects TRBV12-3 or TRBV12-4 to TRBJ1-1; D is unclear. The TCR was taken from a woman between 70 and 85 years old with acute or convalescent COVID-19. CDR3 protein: CASRLQMNTEAFF. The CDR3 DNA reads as TGTGCCAGCAGGCTACAGATGAACACTGAAGCTTTCTTT.